A selection of T cell receptor beta chains follows, all from one sample in a study of regulatory T cells in long-lasting Graves disease. One entry per CDR3 protein results from TCRdb running MiXCR on the multiplex PCR reads. Among about 330,000 distinct CDR3 sequences, about 17% were seen once, and the ten largest hold 20% to 25%. The data also belong to a second study, concerning T cells in Graves' hyperthyroidism and ophthalmopathy.

Sequencing used peripheral blood mononuclear cells (PBMCs), obtained at new diagnosis, from a patient treated with antithyroid drugs. The receptors were sampled from a woman between 18 and 29 years old with Graves disease. The CDR3 runs from the conserved cysteine through the conserved F or W. The D gene is left open where the match is weak. Clone size is given for some rows only: seen once, a few or many times, or a class if the clone is expanded.

TGTGCCAGCAGCCGGGACGGAAACTATGGCTACACCTTC CASSRDGNYGYTF - TRBJ1-2 TRBV9 13 many
TGCAGTGCTGCGGAGGGTAGTCAGCCCCAGCATTTT CSAAEGSQPQHF - TRBJ1-5 TRBV20-1 12 many
TGCGCCAGCACCCCTAGCGCGACCGGGGAGCTGTTTTTT CASTPSATGELFF - TRBJ2-2 TRBV5-1 13 many
TGTGCCAGCAGGGGTGGGACAGGGGAGGCAGATACGCAGTATTTT CASRGGTGEADTQYF TRBD1 TRBJ2-3 TRBV2 15 many
TGTGCCAGCAGCCAAGATCAAGCGGGGAGCTACGAGCAGTACTTC CASSQDQAGSYEQYF TRBD2 TRBJ2-7 TRBV3-1 15 many
TGTGCCAGCAGCTTGATCTCGACTGCAGGGAGCGGGTACGAGCAGTACTTC CASSLISTAGSGYEQYF - TRBJ2-7 TRBV5-8 17 many
TGTGCCAGCAGCGTAGGAGTGGAGTCCGGCGAGCAGTACTTC CASSVGVESGEQYF - TRBJ2-7 TRBV9 14 few
TGTGCCAGCAGTCGGATAGGATGGACAGGGGCCTCCTACGAGCAGTACTTC CASSRIGWTGASYEQYF TRBD1 TRBJ2-7 TRBV2 17 many
TGTGCCAGCAGGTATAGCCTTTGGGCCAATACAGATACGCAGTATTTT CASRYSLWANTDTQYF - TRBJ2-3 TRBV6-2/TRBV6-3 16 many
TGTGCCTGGAGGTGGCGGGAGACCCAGTACTTC CAWRWRETQYF - TRBJ2-5 TRBV30 11 many
TGTGCCAGCAGTTATTCTGGGTTTCAGCCCCAGCATTTT CASSYSGFQPQHF - TRBJ1-5 TRBV6-5 13 -
TGTGCCAGCACCGCAGGGACAGCCGGCTACACCTTC CASTAGTAGYTF TRBD1 TRBJ1-2 TRBV6-1 12 many
TGTGCCAGCAGCTTGGAGTCCCGGACAGACCTATACGAGCAGTACTTC CASSLESRTDLYEQYF - TRBJ2-7 TRBV5-5 16 many
TGTGCCAGCGGAGGACTAGCGGGAGCTTGGGAGACCCAGTACTTC CASGGLAGAWETQYF TRBD2 TRBJ2-5 TRBV2 15 many
TGCAGTGCCCCCGACGGGTTAGTTGACATTCAGTACTTC CSAPDGLVDIQYF - TRBJ2-4 TRBV20-1 13 many
TGCAGTGCTACGGCCCCAGCGGGAGGTTCAGATACGCAGTATTTT CSATAPAGGSDTQYF TRBD2 TRBJ2-3 TRBV20-1 15 many
TGTGCCAGCTCATCTACAGGGAGCCAAGAGACCCAGTACTTC CASSSTGSQETQYF - TRBJ2-5 TRBV18 14 many
TGTGCCAGCAGTTACGCTACCGGGCGCACAGATACGCAGTATTTT CASSYATGRTDTQYF - TRBJ2-3 TRBV6-5 15 many
TGTGCCAGCCACAACAGACCAACGGTTACCAATCAGCCCCAGCATTTT CASHNRPTVTNQPQHF - TRBJ1-5 TRBV6-1 16 -
TGCGCCAGCAGCAGCCAAGGGACTAGCGGGGCCGGGGCCCAGTACTTC CASSSQGTSGAGAQYF TRBD2 TRBJ2-5 TRBV5-1 16 -
TGTGCCAGCAGCTCGGGACTAGCAGGCTACGAGCAGTACTTC CASSSGLAGYEQYF TRBD2 TRBJ2-7 TRBV2 14 many
TGTGCCAGCAGTGAACTCGAGGGAGGGAACACTGAAGCTTTCTTT CASSELEGGNTEAFF - TRBJ1-1 TRBV6-2/TRBV6-3 15 many
TGCAGTGCTAGACAACTAGTTGGCGGCACAGATACGCAGTATTTT CSARQLVGGTDTQYF - TRBJ2-3 TRBV20-1 15 many